Listed here is a single T cell receptor (beta chain). The CDR3 has 15 residues. Trimming removed 5 bases from V and 7 bases from J, with 21 bases in between. Germline values: CDR1 MGHDK, CDR2 SYGVNS. The record originates from a study of T cells of healthy individuals. TCRdb reanalysed the 5' RACE reads using MiXCR and keeps one entry per CDR3 protein. Found here are 85,000 to 100,000 distinct CDR3 sequences, around 17% of them singletons; the top ten hold 6.2%. The genes are TRBV25-1 and TRBJ2-7, with D maybe TRBD2 (6 bases). The receptor's source is a human donor in good health. The DNA of the CDR3 is TGTGCCAGCAGTTCGAGTGGGACGGGACTGGAGGAGCAGTACTTC. Its protein product is CASSSSGTGLEEQYF.